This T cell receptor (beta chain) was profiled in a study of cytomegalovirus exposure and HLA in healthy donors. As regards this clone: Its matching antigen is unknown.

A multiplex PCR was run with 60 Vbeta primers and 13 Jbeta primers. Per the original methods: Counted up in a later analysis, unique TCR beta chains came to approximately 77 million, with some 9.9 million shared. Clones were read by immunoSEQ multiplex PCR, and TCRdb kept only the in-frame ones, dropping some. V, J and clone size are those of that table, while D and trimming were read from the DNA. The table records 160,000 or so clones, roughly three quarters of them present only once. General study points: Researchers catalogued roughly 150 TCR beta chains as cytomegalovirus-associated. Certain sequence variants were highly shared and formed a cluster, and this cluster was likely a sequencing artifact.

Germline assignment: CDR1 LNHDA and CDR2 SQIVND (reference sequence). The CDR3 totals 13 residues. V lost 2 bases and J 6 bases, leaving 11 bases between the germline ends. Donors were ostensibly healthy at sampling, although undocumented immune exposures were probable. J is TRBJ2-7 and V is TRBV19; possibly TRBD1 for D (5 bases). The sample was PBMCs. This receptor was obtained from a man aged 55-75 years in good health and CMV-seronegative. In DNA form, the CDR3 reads TGTGCCAGTAGTATAATCGGAAGGGGCGAGCAGTACTTC. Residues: CASSIIGRGEQYF.